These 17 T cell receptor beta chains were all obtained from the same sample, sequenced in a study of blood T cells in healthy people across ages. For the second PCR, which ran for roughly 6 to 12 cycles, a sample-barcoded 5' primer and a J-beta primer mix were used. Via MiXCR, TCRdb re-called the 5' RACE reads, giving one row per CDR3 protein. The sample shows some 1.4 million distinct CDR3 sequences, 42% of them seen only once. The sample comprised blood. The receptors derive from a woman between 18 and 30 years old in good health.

The CDR3 spells CSIGDGFSEQYF. The CDR3 coding sequence is TGCAGCATAGGGGACGGGTTCTCCGAGCAGTACTTC. V and J are TRBV29-1 and TRBJ2-7, with D possibly being TRBD1 or TRBD2 (5 bases each). The CDR3 contains 12 residues. In germline, CDR1 is SQVTM, CDR2 ANQGSEA. Between the trimmed V and J ends, which lost 8 bases and 6 bases, there was a span of 17 bases.

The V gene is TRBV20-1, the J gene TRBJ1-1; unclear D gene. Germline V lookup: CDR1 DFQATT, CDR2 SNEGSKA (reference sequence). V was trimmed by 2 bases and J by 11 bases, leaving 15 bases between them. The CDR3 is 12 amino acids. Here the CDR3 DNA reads TGCAGTGCTAGACCCCAGGTCGCGGAGGCTTTCTTT. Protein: CSARPQVAEAFF.

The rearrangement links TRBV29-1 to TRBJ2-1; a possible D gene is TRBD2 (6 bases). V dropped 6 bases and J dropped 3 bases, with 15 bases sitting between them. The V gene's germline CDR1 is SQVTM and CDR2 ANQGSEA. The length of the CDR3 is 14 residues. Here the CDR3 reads CSVSLSGDYNEQFF. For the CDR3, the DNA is TGCAGCGTCTCCCTTAGCGGTGACTACAATGAGCAGTTCTTC.

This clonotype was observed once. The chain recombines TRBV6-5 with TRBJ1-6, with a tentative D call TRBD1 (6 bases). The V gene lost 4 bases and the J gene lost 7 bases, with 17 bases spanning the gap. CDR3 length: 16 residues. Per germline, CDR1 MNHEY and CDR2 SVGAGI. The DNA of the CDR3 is TGTGCCAGCAGTTTTTCGGGGGCCACAAAGAATTCACCCCTCCACTTT. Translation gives CASSFSGATKNSPLHF.

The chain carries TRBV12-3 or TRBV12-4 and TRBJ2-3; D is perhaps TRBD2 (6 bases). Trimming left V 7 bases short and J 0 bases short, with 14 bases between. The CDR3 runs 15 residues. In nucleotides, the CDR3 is TGTGCCAGCATAACTATGGGGGGTAGCACAGATACGCAGTATTTT. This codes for CASITMGGSTDTQYF.

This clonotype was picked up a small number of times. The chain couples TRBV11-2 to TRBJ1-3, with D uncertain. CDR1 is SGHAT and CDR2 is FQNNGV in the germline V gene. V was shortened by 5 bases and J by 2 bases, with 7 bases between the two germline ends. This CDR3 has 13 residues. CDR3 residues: CASSPRAGNTIYF. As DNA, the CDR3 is TGTGCCAGCAGCCCTCGAGCTGGAAACACCATATATTTT.

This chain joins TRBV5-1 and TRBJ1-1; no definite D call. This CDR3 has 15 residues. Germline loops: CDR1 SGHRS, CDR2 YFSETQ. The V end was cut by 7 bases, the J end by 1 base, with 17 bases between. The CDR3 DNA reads TGCGCCAGCTATAAATCAGGACCCTCGAACACTGAAGCTTTCTTT. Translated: CASYKSGPSNTEAFF.

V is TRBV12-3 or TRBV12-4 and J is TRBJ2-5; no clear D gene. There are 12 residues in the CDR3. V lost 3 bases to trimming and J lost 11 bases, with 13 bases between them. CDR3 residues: CASSFRLLEQYF. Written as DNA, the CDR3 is TGTGCCAGCAGTTTTCGTCTACTTGAGCAGTACTTC.

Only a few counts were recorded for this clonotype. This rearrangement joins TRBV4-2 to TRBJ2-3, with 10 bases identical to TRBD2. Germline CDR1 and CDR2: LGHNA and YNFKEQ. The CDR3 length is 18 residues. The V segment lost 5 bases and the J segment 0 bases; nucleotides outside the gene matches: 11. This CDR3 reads CASSSEVAGGPSTDTQYF. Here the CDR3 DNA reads TGTGCCAGCAGCTCAGAGGTAGCGGGGGGTCCGAGCACAGATACGCAGTATTTT.

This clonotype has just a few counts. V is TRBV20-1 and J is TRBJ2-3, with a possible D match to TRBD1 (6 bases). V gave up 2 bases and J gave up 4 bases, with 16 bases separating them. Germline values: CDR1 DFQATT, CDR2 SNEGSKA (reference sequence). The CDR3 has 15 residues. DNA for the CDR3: TGCAGTGCTAGACAAACAGGGATTGGGGCAGATACGCAGTATTTT. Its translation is CSARQTGIGADTQYF.

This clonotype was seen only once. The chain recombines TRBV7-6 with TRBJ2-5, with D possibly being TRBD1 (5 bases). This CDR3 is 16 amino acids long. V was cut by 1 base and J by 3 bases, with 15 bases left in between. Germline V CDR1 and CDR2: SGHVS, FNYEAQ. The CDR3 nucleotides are TGTGCCAGCAGCTTAGGAGTGTGGGGCAAAGAAGAGACCCAGTACTTC. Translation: CASSLGVWGKEETQYF. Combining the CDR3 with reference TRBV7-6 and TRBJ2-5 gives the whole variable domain GAGVSQSPRYKVTKRGQDVALRCDPISGHVSLYWYRQALGQGPEFLTYFNYEAQQDKSGLPNDRFSAERPEGSISTLTIQRTEQRDSAMYRCASSLGVWGKEETQYFGPGTRLLVL.

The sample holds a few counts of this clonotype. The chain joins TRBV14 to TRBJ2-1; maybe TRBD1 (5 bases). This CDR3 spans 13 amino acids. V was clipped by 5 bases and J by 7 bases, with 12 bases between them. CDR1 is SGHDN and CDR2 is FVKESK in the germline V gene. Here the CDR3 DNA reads TGTGCCAGCAGCAAGGGGCGCCGAAATGAGCAGTTCTTC. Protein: CASSKGRRNEQFF. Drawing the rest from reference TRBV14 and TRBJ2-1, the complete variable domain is EAGVTQFPSHSVIEKGQTVTLRCDPISGHDNLYWYRRVMGKEIKFLLHFVKESKQDESGMPNNRFLAERTGGTYSTLKVQPAELEDSGVYFCASSKGRRNEQFFGPGTRLTVL.

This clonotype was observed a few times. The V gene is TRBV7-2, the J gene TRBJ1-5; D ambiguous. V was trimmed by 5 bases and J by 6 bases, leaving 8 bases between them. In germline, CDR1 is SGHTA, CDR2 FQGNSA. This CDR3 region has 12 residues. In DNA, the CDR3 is TGTGCCAGCAGCCTCCCCCTTCAGCCCCAGCATTTT. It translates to CASSLPLQPQHF. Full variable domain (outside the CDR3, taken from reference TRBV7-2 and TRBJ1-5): GAGVSQSPSNKVTEKGKDVELRCDPISGHTALYWYRQSLGQGLEFLIYFQGNSAPDKSGLPSDRFSAERTGGSVSTLTIQRTQQEDSAVYLCASSLPLQPQHFGDGTRLSIL.

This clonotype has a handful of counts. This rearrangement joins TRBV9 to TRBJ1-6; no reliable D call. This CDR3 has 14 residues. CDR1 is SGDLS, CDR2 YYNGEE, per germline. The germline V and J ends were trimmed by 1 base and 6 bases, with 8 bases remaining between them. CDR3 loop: CASSVLYGNSPLHF. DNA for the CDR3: TGTGCCAGCAGCGTATTGTACGGTAATTCACCCCTCCACTTT.

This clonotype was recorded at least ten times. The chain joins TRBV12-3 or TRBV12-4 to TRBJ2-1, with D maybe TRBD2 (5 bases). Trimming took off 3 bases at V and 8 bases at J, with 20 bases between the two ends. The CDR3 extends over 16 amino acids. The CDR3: CASSFKKRLLNDEQFF. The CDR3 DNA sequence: TGTGCCAGCAGTTTTAAGAAGCGACTACTCAACGATGAGCAGTTCTTC.

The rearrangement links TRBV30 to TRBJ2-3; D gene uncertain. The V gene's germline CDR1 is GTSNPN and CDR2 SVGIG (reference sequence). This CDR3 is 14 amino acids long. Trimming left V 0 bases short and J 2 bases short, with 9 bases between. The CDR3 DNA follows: TGTGCCTGGAGTGTAAATGGATTCACAGATACGCAGTATTTT. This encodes CAWSVNGFTDTQYF.

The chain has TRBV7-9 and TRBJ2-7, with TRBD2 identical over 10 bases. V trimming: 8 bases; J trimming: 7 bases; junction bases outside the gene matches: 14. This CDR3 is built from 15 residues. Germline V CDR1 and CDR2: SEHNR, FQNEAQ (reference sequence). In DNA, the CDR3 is TGTGCCAGCGGAGCGGGAGGGACCTCCTACAATGAGCAGTACTTC. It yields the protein CASGAGGTSYNEQYF. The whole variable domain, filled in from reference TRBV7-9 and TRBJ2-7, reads DTGVSQNPRHKITKRGQNVTFRCDPISEHNRLYWYRQTLGQGPEFLTYFQNEAQLEKSRLLSDRFSAERPKGSFSTLEIQRTEQGDSAMYLCASGAGGTSYNEQYFGPGTRLTVT.